This T cell receptor beta chain came from a study of blood T cell repertoires in COVID-19. Across the study: Samples representing acute and convalescent COVID-19 were sourced from the United States, Italy and Spain. Nucleic acid was either cDNA or gDNA, and it came from T cells, B-cell-depleted T cells, or PBMCs.

This clone counts as large (0.1 to 1%). CDR1 is LNHNV and CDR2 is YYDKDF in the germline V gene (reference sequence). The CDR3 is 13 amino acids. Between the trimmed V and J ends, which lost 1 base and 5 bases, there was a span of 8 bases. Under the authors' procedure: By means of reference gene primer amplification, nucleated cell counts were estimated. Some clones are missing from TCRdb's copy, which holds only in-frame ones; the method was immunoSEQ multiplex PCR. V and J calls and clone size are as listed in that table; D and trimming were resolved from the DNA. The top ten hold nearly 9% of the sample, which has roughly 86,000 clones, about three quarters seen once.

Sequenced input: peripheral blood. The chain combines TRBV15 with TRBJ2-5; TRBD2 is a possible D gene (6 bases). This TCR came from a man between 50 and 59 years old who had recovered from COVID-19. The CDR3 here is CATSRVGGETQYF. CDR3 nucleotide sequence: TGTGCCACCAGCAGAGTAGGAGGGGAGACCCAGTACTTC.